What follows describes a single TCR beta chain. No antigen is known for it. This CDR3 has 14 residues. Trimming took off 5 bases at V and 1 base at J, with 11 bases between the two ends. The library tagged each cDNA molecule with unique molecular identifiers. One entry per CDR3 protein results from TCRdb running MiXCR on the RACE reads. The profile shows more than 90,000 distinct CDR3 sequences, over 9.5% of them singletons. As to time point: patch test 2, 6 weeks after DPC sensitization. Sample treatment: therapeutic diphenylcyclopropenone sensitization with weekly scalp DPC. Before extraction, the whole blood was not fractionated, and total RNA was taken from it. These data are taken from a study of human T cells and chemical hapten exposure. Findings and caveats of the study: Expanded TCRs clustered into significantly more large CDR3 similarity groups than controls, the analysis revealed.

The sample in question was whole blood, obtained in connection with sensitization to the hapten diphenylcyclopropenone (DPC). This TCR was sampled from a woman aged 40 to 49 with alopecia areata. Some clones in this sample may be carry-over from other donors' samples. The chain carries TRBV12-3 or TRBV12-4 and TRBJ2-5; D is unclear. Written as DNA, the CDR3 is TGTGCCAGCAGTCATCGACCGACCCAAGAGACCCAGTACTTC. Translation gives CASSHRPTQETQYF.